These 20 T cell receptor beta chains were all obtained from the same sample, sequenced in a study of CXCR3-negative and CXCR3-positive naive CD8 T cells. These receptors are not linked to any known antigen. Libraries of TRB cDNA were made by 5' RACE and carried UMIs. Using the 5' RACE reads, TCRdb records one entry per CDR3 protein without DNA. This listing includes about 85,000 distinct CDR3 sequences. The study's findings and limits: More hydrophobic TRB CDR3s occurred in CXCR3-positive than in CXCR3-negative naive cells.

Sample: naive CXCR3+ CD8+ T cells from blood. The subset is: CD45RO-CCR7+CD27+CD95- naive CD8+ T cells expressing CXCR3 (TNR3+). The receptors come from a human donor in good health. Some clones in this sample may be carry-over from other donors' samples.

The chain joins TRBV4-1 to TRBJ2-2; as DNA is missing, the TRBD2 call by TCRdb cannot be tested. CDR3 length: 16 residues. Germline CDR1 MGHRA, CDR2 YSYEKL. The CDR3: CASRPRAPPETGELFF.

The chain joins TRBV6-2 or TRBV6-3 to TRBJ2-1; the D gene TCRdb calls, TRBD2, cannot be checked with no DNA. The CDR3 length is 19 residues. Germline CDR1 MNHEY, CDR2 SVGEGT. CDR3 sequence reads: CASSYYRATQGTSSNEQFF.

The gene calls are TRBV29-1 and TRBJ2-3. In germline, CDR1 is SQVTM, CDR2 ANQGSEA. The CDR3 totals 18 residues. The CDR3 sequence: CSVESMNPSAPSTDTQYF.

The chain has TRBV20-1 and TRBJ2-3. The CDR3 loop spans 13 amino acids. Per the germline V gene, CDR1 is DFQATT and CDR2 is SNEGSKA (reference sequence). This CDR3 reads CSASFRDTDTQYF.

The chain is built from TRBV15 and TRBJ1-5; TCRdb's D call, TRBD1, is unchecked because there is no DNA. CDR3 length: 15 amino acids. CDR1 is LNHNV, CDR2 YYDKDF, per germline (reference sequence). The CDR3 reads CATSHRGKGYQPQHF.

V is TRBV7-3 and J is TRBJ2-2; TCRdb selects TRBD2, and the lack of DNA leaves this call unchecked. The CDR3 sequence is 16 residues long. From germline, CDR1 is SGHTA and CDR2 FQGTGA. CDR3 sequence: CASSSEVGISTGELFF.

The chain carries TRBV5-1 and TRBJ1-1. This CDR3 region has 14 residues. Germline V gives CDR1 SGHRS, CDR2 YFSETQ. CDR3 loop: CASSIDRLNTEAFF.

The chain employs TRBV29-1 and TRBJ1-2. Germline V lookup: CDR1 SQVTM, CDR2 ANQGSEA. This CDR3 has 13 residues. CDR3 amino acids: CSVEEGGSYGYTF.

This chain links TRBV6-6 with TRBJ2-1; the D call from TCRdb, TRBD2, cannot be confirmed without DNA. This CDR3 spans 14 amino acids. Germline CDR1 and CDR2: MNHNY and SVGAGI (reference sequence). CDR3 region: CASCGGNSYNEQFF.

The chain carries TRBV5-1 and TRBJ2-5; TCRdb gives TRBD1 as the D gene, but with no DNA this cannot be confirmed. This CDR3 contains 12 residues. From germline, CDR1 is SGHRS and CDR2 YFSETQ. CDR3 residues: CASSLNRETQYF. Variable domain in full (rest from reference TRBV5-1 and TRBJ2-5): KAGVTQTPRYLIKTRGQQVTLSCSPISGHRSVSWYQQTPGQGLQFLFEYFSETQRNKGNFPGRFSGRQFSNSRSEMNVSTLELGDSALYLCASSLNRETQYFGPGTRLLVL.

The rearrangement uses TRBV20-1 and TRBJ1-1; TCRdb returns TRBD1, unconfirmable since there is no DNA. The CDR3 spans 13 residues. Germline CDR1 and CDR2: DFQATT and SNEGSKA (reference sequence). CDR3 sequence reads: CSARALGGTEAFF.

V and J are TRBV28 and TRBJ2-1; TCRdb designates TRBD2, a call that cannot be tested without DNA. The CDR3 length is 11 residues. Germline V CDR1 and CDR2: MDHEN, SYDVKM. CDR3 amino acids: CASKRGGEQFF.

The rearrangement links TRBV7-9 to TRBJ1-4; the D call of TRBD1 rests on TCRdb alone, since no DNA is present to check it. The CDR3 is made up of 16 amino acids. CDR1 is SEHNR and CDR2 is FQNEAQ in the germline V gene (reference sequence). CDR3 residues: CASTASGDKVGEKLFF. The variable domain in full, completed from reference TRBV7-9 and TRBJ1-4, reads DTGVSQNPRHKITKRGQNVTFRCDPISEHNRLYWYRQTLGQGPEFLTYFQNEAQLEKSRLLSDRFSAERPKGSFSTLEIQRTEQGDSAMYLCASTASGDKVGEKLFFGSGTQLSVL.

This chain uses TRBV28 with TRBJ1-1. From germline, CDR1 is MDHEN and CDR2 SYDVKM. The CDR3 runs to 15 residues. CDR3: CASSLVQSMNTEAFF.

The gene calls are TRBV7-6 and TRBJ2-2; the TRBD1 assignment by TCRdb is unverifiable without DNA. Germline loops: CDR1 SGHVS, CDR2 FNYEAQ. This CDR3 comprises 17 residues. CDR3 amino acids: CASTRSIVRGQDGELFF.

V gene TRBV4-3 combines with J gene TRBJ1-2; checking the TCRdb D call of TRBD1 is not possible without DNA. CDR3 size: 18 residues. Looked up from germline, CDR1 is LGHNA and CDR2 is YSLEER. The CDR3 protein is CASSQGSGTGATTYGYTF.

The chain is built from TRBV28 and TRBJ2-1; the D call of TRBD1 rests on TCRdb alone, since no DNA is present to check it. This CDR3 contains 12 residues. From germline, CDR1 is MDHEN and CDR2 SYDVKM. The CDR3 spells CASSFPGAEQFF.

The CDR3: CASSPLDEADTQYF. The V and J genes are TRBV12-3 or TRBV12-4 and TRBJ2-3; TCRdb's D call of TRBD2 is untestable without DNA. CDR3 size: 14 residues.

The V gene is TRBV5-1, the J gene TRBJ2-3; the D gene TCRdb calls, TRBD1, cannot be checked with no DNA. Per germline, CDR1 SGHRS and CDR2 YFSETQ. The CDR3 runs 16 residues. This CDR3 reads CASSPRRSPSTDTQYF.

The chain carries TRBV7-8 and TRBJ1-1. This CDR3 contains 15 residues. Germline loops: CDR1 SGHVS, CDR2 FQNEAQ. CDR3 in amino acids: CASSRNFERTTEAFF.